One T cell receptor (beta chain) is described in this entry. A single base separates this from a much larger clone, so it may be a read error. Lacking the conserved final phenylalanine or tryptophan, this CDR3 likely reflects a read error. The V end was cut by 5 bases, the J end by 2 bases, with 11 bases between. This CDR3 is built from 14 residues. The V gene's germline CDR1 is SEHNR and CDR2 FQNEAQ (reference sequence). MiXCR, run by TCRdb on the RT-PCR reads, gives a single entry per CDR3 protein. The profile shows some 160,000 distinct CDR3 sequences, approximately 11% of them singletons. The source of the sample is a study of response to subunit inactivated influenza vaccine.

The chain is built from TRBV7-9 and TRBJ2-3; D not certain. Sequenced material: non-naive T cells sorted from PBMCs, taken about 6 weeks after vaccination. The source of this sequence is a man between 45 and 60 years old who received an inactivated influenza vaccine. The CDR3 region has the DNA TGTGCCAGCAGCCTGACCGGGTTCACAGATACGCAGTATTTA. This sequence encodes CASSLTGFTDTQYL.